This T cell receptor beta chain was obtained from a study of healthy donors' naive CD4 and CD8 T cells. Points from the study as a whole: Around 14% of CD4/CD8 propensity variance appeared explained by V, J and CDR3 charge. Possible naive T cell homeostatic proliferation bias remained unaddressed. Naive CD4+ and CD8+ cells reportedly differed in usage of most V and J genes.

The germline gives CDR1 MNHEY, CDR2 SMNVEV (reference sequence). The CDR3 runs to 16 residues. V dropped 6 bases and J dropped 0; count of bases not matched to a gene: 8. A linear amplification protocol produced the TCR libraries from about 0.45 ug of total RNA. TCRdb redid the calling of the reads with MiXCR, one entry per CDR3 protein. The sample holds about 180,000 distinct CDR3 sequences; about 76% are singletons and the top ten take 2% to 2.5%. This clonotype appeared once. What it recognizes is unknown. The chain recombines TRBV27 with TRBJ1-5; 7 nucleotides line up with TRBD1. The sample taken for sequencing was naive CD4+ and CD8+ T cells sorted from blood, pooled from several donors. This clonotype was obtained from a pool of human donors in good health; the sample pools cells from several healthy donors. The CDR3 is CASRKGTAYSNQPQHF. The CDR3 nucleotides read TGTGCCAGCAGAAAGGGGACAGCCTATAGCAATCAGCCCCAGCATTTT.